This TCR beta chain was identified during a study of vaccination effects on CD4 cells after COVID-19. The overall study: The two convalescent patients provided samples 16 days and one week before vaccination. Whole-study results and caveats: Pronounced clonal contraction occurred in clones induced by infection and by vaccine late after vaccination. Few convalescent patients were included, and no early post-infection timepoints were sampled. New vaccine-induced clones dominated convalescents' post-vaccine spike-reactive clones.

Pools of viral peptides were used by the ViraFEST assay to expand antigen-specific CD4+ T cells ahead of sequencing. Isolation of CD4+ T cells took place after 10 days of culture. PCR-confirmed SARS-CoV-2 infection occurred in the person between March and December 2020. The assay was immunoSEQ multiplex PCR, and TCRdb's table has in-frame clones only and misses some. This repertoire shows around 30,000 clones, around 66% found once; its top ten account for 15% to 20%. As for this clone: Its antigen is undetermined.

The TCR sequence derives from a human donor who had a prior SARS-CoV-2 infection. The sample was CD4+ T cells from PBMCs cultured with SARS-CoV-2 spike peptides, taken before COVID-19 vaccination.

The CDR3 protein is CASTAGGLETQYF. DNA of the CDR3: TGTGCCAGCACTGCAGGGGGATTGGAGACCCAGTACTTC. The chain carries TRBV13 and TRBJ2-5, with 7 bases matching TRBD1. CDR1 is PRHDT, CDR2 FYEKMQ, per germline (reference sequence). Germline trimming cut 7 bases from V and 5 bases from J; bases unmatched to any gene: 7. This CDR3 spans 13 amino acids. The whole variable domain, filled in from reference TRBV13 and TRBJ2-5, reads AAGVIQSPRHLIKEKRETATLKCYPIPRHDTVYWYQQGPGQDPQFLISFYEKMQSDKGSIPDRFSAQQFSDYHSELNMSSLELGDSALYFCASTAGGLETQYFGPGTRLLVL.